This T cell receptor beta chain was obtained from a study of T cell clonality in common variable immunodeficiency. Study-wide findings and caveats: Fewer TCRbeta clones were shared among CVID subjects than controls. Common variable immunodeficiency TCR beta sequences reportedly had fewer deletions and N-nucleotide insertions.

Remarks on this clone: What it binds is unknown. The read falls 3 residues short of the CDR3 end, and the missing part is taken from the germline J gene.

Aged 9 to 64 years, CVID subjects averaged about 42 years old. Germline CDR1 is DFQATT and CDR2 is SNEGSKA (reference sequence). Trimming removed 6 bases at V and 0 bases at J, with 15 bases between. The CDR3 extends over 14 amino acids. Sequencing used immunoSEQ multiplex PCR; TCRdb keeps in-frame clones, though not all of them. The sample holds 15,000 to 20,000 clones, and no clone turns up only once. The V call is TRBV20-1, the J call TRBJ2-7; maybe TRBD2 (6 bases). Sequencing was done on a sample of peripheral blood mononuclear cells. This sequence was found in a human donor with common variable immunodeficiency. CDR3 DNA (partial): TGCAGTGCCACCCCACGGGGGAGCTCCTACGAG. Translation gives CSATPRGSSYE. The whole CDR3 is CSATPRGSSYEQYF.